A single sample is the source of the 26 T cell receptor beta chains below, sequenced in a study of T-cell memory formation after mild COVID-19. Each CDR3 protein is one row after TCRdb ran MiXCR on the 5' RACE reads. The data show hundreds of thousands of distinct CDR3 sequences, 15% seen once. The sample comprised PBMCs or a T cell subset sorted from them (not recorded which). The source is a man aged 18 to 30 who had mild COVID-19 (a few samples of this study predate the infection). Cell type and time point are not known.

The V gene is TRBV7-2, the J gene TRBJ2-2, with 15 bases identical to TRBD2. The length of the CDR3 is 16 residues. The germline CDR1 and CDR2 sequences are SGHTA and FQGNSA. J gave up 7 bases and V 6 bases, and 6 bases lay outside the gene matches. The CDR3 region has the DNA TGTGCCAGCAGATCCGGGACTAGCGGGGGGATCGGGGAGCTGTTTTTT. Its translation is CASRSGTSGGIGELFF.

This clonotype showed up just a few times. The chain links TRBV5-1 to TRBJ2-5, with 8 bases matching TRBD2. J lost 5 bases, V lost 4 bases, and 10 bases had no gene match. The CDR3 runs 15 residues. Germline-derived CDR1 and CDR2 are SGHRS and YFSETQ. CDR3 protein: CASSLGGAGLETQYF. The CDR3 coding sequence is TGCGCCAGCAGCCTCGGGGGGGCGGGGCTGGAGACCCAGTACTTC.

This chain links TRBV12-3 or TRBV12-4 with TRBJ2-1; 8 bases match TRBD2. The CDR3 extends over 13 amino acids. After removal of 6 bases from V and 10 bases from J, the junction contained 8 bases not matched to a gene. CDR3: CASSSGLAGEQFF. In DNA form, the CDR3 reads TGTGCCAGCAGCTCTGGACTAGCTGGGGAGCAGTTCTTC.

The J gene is TRBJ1-2, the V gene TRBV7-9, with a weak D call TRBD1 (5 bases). Germline CDR1 is SEHNR and CDR2 is FQNEAQ (reference sequence). The V end lost 5 bases, the J end lost 3 bases, and 13 bases lay between the germline ends. This CDR3 is 14 amino acids long. Written as DNA, the CDR3 is TGTGCCAGCAGCCCCGAGGGGATTTACTATGGCTACACCTTC. This translates into CASSPEGIYYGYTF. The whole variable domain, filled in from reference TRBV7-9 and TRBJ1-2, reads DTGVSQNPRHKITKRGQNVTFRCDPISEHNRLYWYRQTLGQGPEFLTYFQNEAQLEKSRLLSDRFSAERPKGSFSTLEIQRTEQGDSAMYLCASSPEGIYYGYTFGSGTRLTVV.

This clonotype was recorded many times. The V gene is TRBV5-1, the J gene TRBJ2-3; TRBD2 matches at 9 bases. Looked up from germline, CDR1 is SGHRS and CDR2 is YFSETQ. There are 16 residues in the CDR3. Trimming removed 4 bases from V and 0 bases from J; junction bases left unmatched: 6. The CDR3 here is CASSLRLAASTDTQYF. CDR3 nucleotides: TGCGCCAGCAGCCTCCGACTAGCGGCTAGCACAGATACGCAGTATTTT. Full variable domain (outside the CDR3, taken from reference TRBV5-1 and TRBJ2-3): KAGVTQTPRYLIKTRGQQVTLSCSPISGHRSVSWYQQTPGQGLQFLFEYFSETQRNKGNFPGRFSGRQFSNSRSEMNVSTLELGDSALYLCASSLRLAASTDTQYFGPGTRLTVL.

In the case of this clonotype: A read error may account for a junction end that differs from germline. The chain has TRBV7-7 and TRBJ2-5; tentatively, D is TRBD1 or TRBD2 (5 bases each). Germline-derived CDR1 and CDR2 are SSHAT and FNYEAQ (reference sequence). This CDR3 comprises 14 residues. The CDR3 spells CASSFGGNQETQYF. The CDR3 DNA reads TGTGCTAGCAGCTTTGGGGGTAACCAAGAGACCCAGTACTTC.

This clonotype was found a few times. The V gene is TRBV2, the J gene TRBJ2-5, with unresolved D. Trimming left V 6 bases short and J 4 bases short, with 9 bases between. CDR1 is SNHLY and CDR2 is FYNNEI in the germline V gene. This CDR3 comprises 12 residues. The CDR3 region is CASRKDGETQYF. CDR3 sequence (DNA): TGTGCCAGCAGAAAAGACGGAGAGACCCAGTACTTC.

The chain joins TRBV6-2 or TRBV6-3 to TRBJ1-5; the D gene is possibly TRBD1 (6 bases). Germline assignment: CDR1 MNHEY and CDR2 SVGEGT. The CDR3 runs to 16 residues. V was clipped by 5 bases and J by 2 bases, with 16 bases between them. The CDR3: CASSPHRESGNQPQHF. CDR3 DNA sequence: TGTGCCAGCAGTCCTCACAGGGAATCGGGCAATCAGCCCCAGCATTTT.

This clonotype was counted between two and nine times. This chain joins TRBV5-4 and TRBJ2-3, with TRBD1 identical over 8 bases. The ends lost 1 base at V and 4 bases at J; junction bases unmatched: 8. The CDR3 loop spans 16 amino acids. Germline CDR1 and CDR2: SGHNT and YYREEE (reference sequence). CDR3: CASSLPRAGGADTQYF. The CDR3 DNA reads TGTGCCAGCAGCTTGCCTCGGGCAGGGGGCGCAGATACGCAGTATTTT.

This chain uses TRBV7-2 with TRBJ2-3; 8 nucleotides agree with TRBD1. The V gene's germline CDR1 is SGHTA and CDR2 FQGNSA. The CDR3 extends over 14 amino acids. Unmatched junction bases numbered 3, after V lost 5 bases and J lost 2 bases. The CDR3 region has the DNA TGTGCCAGCAGCCGGACAGGGACCACAGATACGCAGTATTTT. Amino acids: CASSRTGTTDTQYF. The full variable domain, rest sourced from reference TRBV7-2 and TRBJ2-3, is GAGVSQSPSNKVTEKGKDVELRCDPISGHTALYWYRQSLGQGLEFLIYFQGNSAPDKSGLPSDRFSAERTGGSVSTLTIQRTQQEDSAVYLCASSRTGTTDTQYFGPGTRLTVL.

This clonotype was seen only a few times. The CDR3 DNA reads TGTGCCAGCTCACCAACGGGACTGAAGACCGAAGCTTTCTTT. It encodes CASSPTGLKTEAFF. V gene TRBV18 combines with J gene TRBJ1-1, with D perhaps TRBD1 (5 bases). The CDR3 consists of 14 residues. CDR1 and CDR2 (germline): KGHSH, LQKENI. V dropped 2 bases and J dropped 8 bases, with 15 bases sitting between them.

This clonotype showed up many times. The gene calls are TRBV4-1 and TRBJ2-1, with TRBD2 matching over 10 bases. Germline V gives CDR1 MGHRA, CDR2 YSYEKL. This CDR3 is built from 18 residues. V lost 0 bases, J lost 11 bases, and 16 bases stayed unmatched. CDR3 in amino acids: CASSQDTAAGGPKVKQFF. DNA of the CDR3: TGCGCCAGCAGCCAAGATACTGCAGCGGGGGGGCCTAAGGTCAAGCAGTTCTTC.

The chain carries TRBV27 and TRBJ2-2, with D possibly being TRBD1 or TRBD2 (6 bases each). In germline, CDR1 is MNHEY, CDR2 SMNVEV (reference sequence). The V gene lost 0 bases and the J gene lost 4 bases, with 18 bases spanning the gap. The CDR3 extends over 18 amino acids. The CDR3 protein is CASSLSVRGSAGTGELFF. In nucleotides, the CDR3 is TGTGCCAGCAGTTTATCGGTTAGGGGGTCAGCGGGCACCGGGGAGCTGTTTTTT.

The chain is built from TRBV14 and TRBJ1-4; D is unresolved. V lost 6 bases to trimming and J lost 3 bases, with 11 bases between them. This CDR3 is 14 amino acids long. From germline, CDR1 is SGHDN and CDR2 FVKESK. CDR3 region: CASSYSNSNEKLFF. In DNA, the CDR3 is TGTGCCAGCAGTTACAGTAACTCTAATGAAAAACTGTTTTTT.

The chain combines TRBV19 with TRBJ1-5; possible D gene TRBD1, 5 bases. Per the germline V gene, CDR1 is LNHDA and CDR2 is SQIVND (reference sequence). The V end lost 4 bases, the J end lost 7 bases, and 14 bases lay between the germline ends. The CDR3 runs 14 residues. CDR3 nucleotides: TGTGCCAGTAGTAGTTTGGGGGTGAGACAGCCCCAGCATTTT. Translation: CASSSLGVRQPQHF.

This clonotype was counted only a few times. The V call is TRBV6-1, the J call TRBJ1-2; D gene ambiguous. CDR1 and CDR2 (germline): MNHNS, SASEGT. The germline V and J ends were trimmed by 7 bases and 2 bases, with 11 bases remaining between them. This CDR3 region has 13 residues. CDR3 nucleotide sequence: TGTGCCAGCACGCGGGCAGTAAACTATGGCTACACCTTC. Its translation: CASTRAVNYGYTF.

This clonotype turned up a few times. The chain recombines TRBV5-4 with TRBJ2-1; D gene ambiguous. Germline loops: CDR1 SGHNT, CDR2 YYREEE (reference sequence). The CDR3 contains 15 residues. Trimming removed 4 bases from V and 0 bases from J, with 11 bases in between. CDR3 sequence reads: CASSAGRLSYNEQFF. The CDR3, as DNA: TGTGCCAGCAGCGCCGGCCGCCTCTCCTACAATGAGCAGTTCTTC.

The CDR3 loop reads CASGPTGGGGYTF. The CDR3 DNA reads TGTGCTAGTGGTCCTACAGGGGGAGGTGGCTACACCTTC. The genes are TRBV12-5 and TRBJ1-2; 8 bases fit TRBD1. This CDR3 comprises 13 residues. The J segment lost 7 bases and the V segment lost 5 bases, leaving 6 bases of the junction unmatched. Germline V gene sequence: CDR1 LGHNT, CDR2 FRNRAP.

This clonotype turned up a few times. This rearrangement joins TRBV7-2 to TRBJ1-1; no definite D call. V lost 5 bases and J 11 bases, leaving 18 bases between the germline ends. Germline V gene data show CDR1 as SGHTA and CDR2 as FQGNSA. This CDR3 is built from 13 residues. CDR3 DNA: TGTGCCAGCAGCACAAACTTGGCGATCACGGCTTTCTTT. Translated: CASSTNLAITAFF.

J is TRBJ2-2 and V is TRBV5-1, with 10 bases that match TRBD1. V gave up 1 base and J gave up 4 bases; unmatched junction bases: 4. Germline assignment: CDR1 SGHRS and CDR2 YFSETQ. This CDR3 contains 16 residues. CDR3 coding DNA: TGCGCCAGCAGCTTGCTCAGGACAGGGGGCACCGGGGAGCTGTTTTTT. Its translation: CASSLLRTGGTGELFF.

This clonotype was seen more than once but under ten times. V usage is TRBV5-1 and J usage is TRBJ2-2; 10 bases match TRBD1. The CDR3 is made up of 16 amino acids. The V gene end was trimmed by 4 bases and the J gene end by 7 bases; junction bases not matched to a gene: 10. Per the germline V gene, CDR1 is SGHRS and CDR2 is YFSETQ. CDR3 DNA: TGCGCCAGCAGCGACGCGACAGGGGGCGCCCACGGGGAGCTGTTTTTT. Translating gives CASSDATGGAHGELFF.

The chain employs TRBV2 and TRBJ1-1; D not certain. V lost 0 bases to trimming and J lost 6 bases, with 8 bases between them. Germline CDR1 is SNHLY and CDR2 is FYNNEI. CDR3 length: 13 amino acids. The chain's CDR3 is CASSEAPRPEAFF. DNA of the CDR3: TGTGCCAGCAGTGAAGCGCCCCGACCTGAAGCTTTCTTT.

V is TRBV5-1 and J is TRBJ1-4; no reliable D call. Germline V gene sequence: CDR1 SGHRS, CDR2 YFSETQ. The CDR3 has 14 amino acids. The V and J ends lost 2 bases and 5 bases respectively, with 10 bases between them. CDR3: CASSFGSGNEKLFF. DNA for the CDR3: TGCGCCAGCAGCTTTGGGAGCGGAAATGAAAAACTGTTTTTT.

In this sample, this clonotype turned up a few times. The rearrangement joins TRBV4-3 to TRBJ2-3; D perhaps matches TRBD2 (7 bases). V was clipped by 4 bases and J by 4 bases, with 18 bases between them. The CDR3 has 16 residues. The V gene's germline CDR1 is LGHNA and CDR2 YSLEER. CDR3 sequence: CASSRWGRGEADTQYF. The CDR3 DNA follows: TGCGCCAGCAGCCGCTGGGGGAGGGGGGAGGCAGATACGCAGTATTTT.

The chain joins TRBV5-1 to TRBJ2-5, with TRBD2 identical over 10 bases. This CDR3 is built from 14 residues. Germline V gives CDR1 SGHRS, CDR2 YFSETQ. J lost 3 bases, V lost 4 bases, and 3 bases had no gene match. Here the CDR3 reads CASSTGTSEETQYF. The CDR3 DNA is TGCGCCAGCAGCACCGGGACTAGCGAAGAGACCCAGTACTTC.

The chain is built from TRBV18 and TRBJ2-1, with 9 bases aligning to TRBD1. The CDR3 loop spans 15 amino acids. Germline V gene sequence: CDR1 KGHSH, CDR2 LQKENI. V gave up 3 bases and J gave up 6 bases; unmatched junction bases: 6. The CDR3 protein is CASSPGTGRINEQFF. CDR3 coding DNA: TGTGCCAGCTCACCTGGGACAGGGAGGATCAATGAGCAGTTCTTC.